This T cell receptor (beta chain) was sequenced for a study of OX40 agonist ivuxolimab in advanced cancers. As for the study in general: Patient treatment consisted of intravenous ivuxolimab administration every 2 weeks at 0.01 to 10 mg/kg. Study-level points and caveats: In the 0.1 to 3.0 mg/kg range, CD4+ and CD8+ blood T cells had expanded clonally by week 6. No determination was made of the antigen specificity of the expanded peripheral T cells.

The CDR3 covers 14 residues. Germline-derived CDR1 and CDR2 are LNHDA and SQIVND (reference sequence). V was clipped by 3 bases and J by 2 bases, with 9 bases between them. Sequencing was performed with immunoSEQ multiplex PCR; in TCRdb, only in-frame clones are kept and a portion is missing. The data contain around 53,000 clones, 70% to 90% of them singletons. Points on this clone: Its antigen is still unknown.

Sample: CD4+ or CD8+ T cells sorted from blood, taken in a trial of the OX40 agonist ivuxolimab. This clonotype was obtained from an adult with an advanced solid tumor such as melanoma, head and neck, liver or kidney cancer. The chain uses TRBV19 and TRBJ2-3; D remains ambiguous. Here the CDR3 DNA reads TGTGCCAGTAGTATGGCGCTATTCACAGATACGCAGTATTTT. This codes for CASSMALFTDTQYF.